The 16 T cell receptor beta chains given below trace back to one sample, sequenced in a study of early T cells in non-severe SARS-CoV-2 infection. One entry per CDR3 protein, called by TCRdb with MiXCR from the 5' RACE reads. The table lists tens of thousands of distinct CDR3 sequences, less than 10% of them singletons. Source: whole blood, taken at baseline. The receptor set was obtained from an adult who was a healthcare worker with PCR-confirmed SARS-CoV-2 infection or an uninfected control (not recorded which).

In this sample, this clonotype turned up many times. The chain is built from TRBV2 and TRBJ2-5; D may correspond to TRBD1 or TRBD2 (6 bases each). The V end was cut by 0 bases, the J end by 2 bases, with 13 bases between. This CDR3 has 16 amino acids. In germline, CDR1 is SNHLY, CDR2 FYNNEI. Here the CDR3 DNA reads TGTGCCAGCAGTGAAGCCCCAGAAGGGGGGCAAGAGACCCAGTACTTC. Translation gives CASSEAPEGGQETQYF.

This clonotype has a handful of counts. The chain carries TRBV3-1 and TRBJ1-6, with D unresolved. The V gene's germline CDR1 is LGHDT and CDR2 YNNKEL (reference sequence). The germline V and J ends were trimmed by 1 base and 10 bases, with 5 bases remaining between them. The CDR3 contains 12 residues. CDR3 sequence (DNA): TGTGCCAGCAGCCAAGTAGGATCACCCCTCCACTTT. Its translation: CASSQVGSPLHF.

This rearrangement joins TRBV28 to TRBJ2-1, with D possibly TRBD2 on 5 matching bases. The CDR3 sequence is 15 residues long. Germline CDR1 and CDR2: MDHEN and SYDVKM. Trimming removed 8 bases from V and 3 bases from J, with 17 bases in between. This chain's CDR3 is CASLLGGYLYNEQFF. The CDR3 region has the DNA TGTGCCAGCCTCTTAGGCGGGTATCTCTACAATGAGCAGTTCTTC.

This clonotype was seen repeatedly, ten times or more. V and J are TRBV20-1 and TRBJ2-3, with TRBD2 matching 10 bases. The CDR3 runs to 15 residues. In germline, CDR1 is DFQATT, CDR2 SNEGSKA (reference sequence). V trimming: 6 bases; J trimming: 2 bases; junction bases outside the gene matches: 8. CDR3 bases: TGCAGTGCACTTACTAGCGGGGTGTCCACAGATACGCAGTATTTT. As protein: CSALTSGVSTDTQYF.

Ten or more counts support this clonotype. The chain carries TRBV28 and TRBJ1-4, with D possibly matching TRBD1 (6 bases). The germline CDR1 and CDR2 sequences are MDHEN and SYDVKM. This CDR3 is 16 amino acids long. V was clipped by 3 bases and J by 5 bases, with 16 bases between them. The CDR3 bases are TGTGCCAGCAGTTTTGGGGGGGGCTTGTGGAATGAAAAACTGTTTTTT. Encoded protein: CASSFGGGLWNEKLFF.

In its sample, this clonotype was seen a few times. The chain uses TRBV12-3 or TRBV12-4 and TRBJ2-1, with TRBD2 matching over 7 bases. V was clipped by 2 bases and J by 7 bases; unmatched bases: 11. This CDR3 contains 16 residues. The chain's CDR3 is CASSLSSGIIGNEQFF. For the CDR3, the DNA is TGTGCCAGCAGTTTATCAAGCGGGATTATAGGGAATGAGCAGTTCTTC.

This clonotype was picked up many times. The V and J genes are TRBV20-1 and TRBJ2-5; TRBD2 agrees at 13 bases. The V and J ends lost 1 base and 5 bases, in that order; junction bases with no gene match: 4. This CDR3 spans 15 amino acids. Germline V lookup: CDR1 DFQATT, CDR2 SNEGSKA (reference sequence). CDR3 region: CSARGTSGSLETQYF. CDR3 coding DNA: TGCAGTGCTAGAGGGACTAGCGGGAGTTTGGAGACCCAGTACTTC.

This clonotype was observed at least ten times. J is TRBJ1-3 and V is TRBV29-1; D not certain. The CDR3 extends over 12 amino acids. V lost 3 bases to trimming and J lost 0 bases, with 3 bases between them. Germline V lookup: CDR1 SQVTM, CDR2 ANQGSEA. The DNA of the CDR3 is TGCAGCGTTGAGTTCTCTGGAAACACCATATATTTT. Amino acid sequence: CSVEFSGNTIYF. Combining the CDR3 with reference TRBV29-1 and TRBJ1-3 gives the whole variable domain SAVISQKPSRDICQRGTSLTIQCQVDSQVTMMFWYRQQPGQSLTLIATANQGSEATYESGFVIDKFPISRPNLTFSTLTVSNMSPEDSSIYLCSVEFSGNTIYFGEGSWLTVV.

Concerning this clonotype: Relative to the germline gene, one junction end is altered; a read error may explain this. The CDR3 spells CTSSLEGILVDTQYF. Written as DNA, the CDR3 is TGTACCAGCAGCTTAGAGGGGATACTTGTGGATACGCAGTATTTT. The chain uses TRBV7-8 and TRBJ2-3, with D perhaps matching TRBD1 or TRBD2 (5 bases each). The CDR3 totals 15 residues. The germline V gene has CDR1 SGHVS and CDR2 FQNEAQ.

The CDR3 sequence: CASSLTGDPYEQYF. DNA for the CDR3: TGTGCCAGCAGTTTGACAGGAGACCCCTACGAGCAGTACTTC. This rearrangement joins TRBV28 to TRBJ2-7, with a weak D call TRBD1 (6 bases). The germline gives CDR1 MDHEN, CDR2 SYDVKM. The CDR3 covers 14 residues. V was cut by 3 bases and J by 2 bases, with 11 bases left in between.

In this sample, this clonotype turned up many times. The chain couples TRBV27 to TRBJ2-7; D ambiguous. Germline-derived CDR1 and CDR2 are MNHEY and SMNVEV (reference sequence). This CDR3 comprises 14 residues. V was trimmed by 7 bases and J by 3 bases, leaving 16 bases between them. This chain's CDR3 is CASKAPWGSYEQYF. The CDR3 region has the DNA TGTGCCAGCAAAGCACCTTGGGGAAGCTACGAGCAGTACTTC.

This clonotype was seen a few times. This chain uses TRBV12-2 with TRBJ2-7; the table names TRBD1, a call not compared with the DNA. TRBV12-2 represents a pseudogene. The CDR3 has 17 amino acids. DNA for the CDR3: TGTGCAAGTCGCTTAGCGTTCCGGGGACCCTCTTCTTACGAGCAGTACTTC. Its translation is CASRLAFRGPSSYEQYF.

This chain connects TRBV6-5 to TRBJ2-5; 9 positions match TRBD1. The CDR3 sequence is 14 residues long. After removal of 6 bases from V and 4 bases from J, the junction contained 6 bases not matched to a gene. Per the germline V gene, CDR1 is MNHEY and CDR2 is SVGAGI. DNA of the CDR3: TGTGCCAGCAGCCCCGGGACAGGGTCAGAGACCCAGTACTTC. It encodes CASSPGTGSETQYF.

This clonotype was recorded a few times. The chain uses TRBV10-3 and TRBJ2-1, with D possibly called TRBD1 or TRBD2 (6 bases each). Germline values: CDR1 ENHRY, CDR2 SYGVKD. The CDR3 length is 16 residues. Trimming shortened V by 2 bases and J by 8 bases, and 19 bases separated the two germline ends. CDR3 loop: CAISERGPGGVDEQFF. Here the CDR3 DNA reads TGTGCCATCAGTGAGCGGGGGCCCGGAGGGGTCGATGAGCAGTTCTTC.

V is TRBV20-1 and J is TRBJ1-5; D perhaps matches TRBD1 (5 bases). The germline CDR1 and CDR2 sequences are DFQATT and SNEGSKA (reference sequence). The V end lost 6 bases, the J end lost 4 bases, and 13 bases lay between the germline ends. CDR3 length: 13 residues. The CDR3 reads CSAREEINQPQHF. CDR3 sequence (DNA): TGCAGTGCCAGGGAGGAGATTAATCAGCCCCAGCATTTT.

V is TRBV6-2 or TRBV6-3 and J is TRBJ1-2, with D uncertain. Trimming took off 6 bases at V and 4 bases at J, with 12 bases between the two ends. The CDR3 has 13 amino acids. Germline V CDR1 and CDR2: MNHEY, SVGEGT. The CDR3 loop reads CASRTDGSYGYTF. The CDR3 coding sequence is TGTGCCAGCAGAACCGACGGGAGCTATGGCTACACCTTC.